Listed here are 23 T cell receptor beta chains from one sample, sequenced in a study of T cells in Graves' hyperthyroidism and ophthalmopathy. RNA transcripts provided the source from which TCR beta CDR3 regions were amplified. An initial round of RT-PCR targeting the TCR CDR3 relied on the HTBI primer set. TCRdb used MiXCR to reprocess the multiplex PCR reads, holding one entry per CDR3 protein. The sample includes about 500,000 distinct CDR3 sequences, about 16% seen only once; the top ten take less than 30%. Sequencing was done on a sample of blood. Every receptor here comes from a woman under 40 with Graves' ophthalmopathy.

The chain joins TRBV28 to TRBJ2-3; tentative D call: TRBD1 (6 bases). The CDR3 runs 15 residues. Trimming stripped 8 bases from V and 0 bases from J, with 15 bases between. From germline, CDR1 is MDHEN and CDR2 SYDVKM. CDR3 in DNA: TGTGCCAGCTGGGGGCAGGGAAATAGCACAGATACGCAGTATTTT. This sequence encodes CASWGQGNSTDTQYF. Full variable domain (remainder filled in from reference TRBV28 and TRBJ2-3): DVKVTQSSRYLVKRTGEKVFLECVQDMDHENMFWYRQDPGLGLRLIYFSYDVKMKEKGDIPEGYSVSREKKERFSLILESASTNQTSMYLCASWGQGNSTDTQYFGPGTRLTVL.

The rearrangement joins TRBV6-2 or TRBV6-3 to TRBJ2-1; TRBD2 might be the D (6 bases). Deletions cut 5 bases from V and 0 bases from J, with 20 bases between. CDR1 is MNHEY, CDR2 SVGEGT, per germline. This CDR3 has 18 amino acids. In DNA, the CDR3 is TGTGCCAGCAGTACGAACACTGGGACTCTGAGCTCCTACAATGAGCAGTTCTTC. Translation gives CASSTNTGTLSSYNEQFF.

This clonotype was found many times. The chain has TRBV30 and TRBJ2-5; no firm D call. Germline V gene sequence: CDR1 GTSNPN, CDR2 SVGIG (reference sequence). Trimming cost V 0 bases and J 1 base, with 9 bases left between them. The CDR3 runs 14 residues. CDR3 amino acids: CAWSVLLSQETQYF. The CDR3 DNA reads TGTGCCTGGAGTGTACTTTTGAGCCAAGAGACCCAGTACTTC.

The chain employs TRBV19 and TRBJ1-5; TRBD1 aligns across 11 bases. The junction had 8 bases not matched to a gene; V was cut back by 7 bases and J by 6 bases. Germline V CDR1 and CDR2: LNHDA, SQIVND (reference sequence). The length of the CDR3 is 15 residues. In nucleotides, the CDR3 is TGTGCCAGTACCCCCGGACAGGGGGCACGTCAGCCCCAGCATTTT. Translating gives CASTPGQGARQPQHF. Drawing the rest from reference TRBV19 and TRBJ1-5, the complete variable domain is DGGITQSPKYLFRKEGQNVTLSCEQNLNHDAMYWYRQDPGQGLRLIYYSQIVNDFQKGDIAEGYSVSREKKESFPLTVTSAQKNPTAFYLCASTPGQGARQPQHFGDGTRLSIL.

The rearrangement joins TRBV15 to TRBJ2-6; D gene unclear. The germline gives CDR1 LNHNV, CDR2 YYDKDF (reference sequence). Trimming cost V 0 bases and J 1 base, with 10 bases left between them. The CDR3 is 17 residues long. The CDR3 loop is CATSREGEGSGANVLTF. CDR3 sequence (DNA): TGTGCCACCAGCAGAGAAGGAGAAGGGTCTGGGGCCAACGTCCTGACTTTC.

The table lists this clonotype with many counts. The chain employs TRBV12-3 or TRBV12-4 and TRBJ1-5; D is ambiguous. The V end was cut by 1 base, the J end by 1 base, with 8 bases between. This CDR3 contains 15 residues. The CDR3 region is CASSLEGASNQPQHF. The DNA for the CDR3 is TGTGCCAGCAGTTTAGAGGGAGCCAGCAATCAGCCCCAGCATTTT.

This clonotype was seen at least ten times. The V gene is TRBV7-2, the J gene TRBJ2-1, with 7 bases lining up with TRBD2. The CDR3 has 14 amino acids. Germline assignment: CDR1 SGHTA and CDR2 FQGNSA. The trim removed 0 bases at V and 6 bases at J, leaving 2 bases unmatched. The CDR3 region is CASSLAREINEQFF. The CDR3 nucleotides read TGTGCCAGCAGCTTAGCGCGGGAGATCAATGAGCAGTTCTTC.

This clonotype appeared many times. J is TRBJ2-3 and V is TRBV20-1, with D unresolved. The germline CDR1 and CDR2 sequences are DFQATT and SNEGSKA (reference sequence). There are 14 residues in the CDR3. The ends were cut back, 0 bases at V and 3 bases at J, with 10 bases in the middle. The CDR3 sequence: CSARDGVATDTQYF. In nucleotides, the CDR3 is TGCAGTGCTAGAGATGGGGTAGCTACAGATACGCAGTATTTT.

J is TRBJ1-2 and V is TRBV19; D remains ambiguous. Trimming pared 6 bases from V and 2 bases from J, leaving 13 bases between. The germline V gene encodes CDR1 LNHDA and CDR2 SQIVND (reference sequence). The CDR3 contains 14 residues. This CDR3 is CASRSWFGNYGYTF. The CDR3 region has the DNA TGTGCCAGTAGATCCTGGTTCGGGAACTATGGCTACACCTTC.

This clonotype was observed many times. The chain is built from TRBV7-2 and TRBJ2-3; D is possibly TRBD2 (6 bases). CDR1 and CDR2 from the germline V gene are SGHTA and FQGNSA. The germline V and J ends were trimmed by 5 bases and 2 bases, with 14 bases remaining between them. The CDR3 spans 15 residues. CDR3 amino acids: CASSLSGIPTDTQYF. The CDR3 nucleotides read TGTGCCAGCAGCCTTAGCGGTATCCCCACAGATACGCAGTATTTT.

This clonotype was seen a few times. The chain uses TRBV6-5 and TRBJ2-5, with a possible D match to TRBD2 (5 bases). Trimming removed 8 bases at V and 1 base at J, with 14 bases between. Germline V lookup: CDR1 MNHEY, CDR2 SVGAGI. The CDR3 has 14 residues. CDR3 DNA: TGTGCCAGCGCCCTCGGGGTTCCCCAAGAGACCCAGTACTTC. Translated: CASALGVPQETQYF.

This clonotype was recorded many times. The rearrangement links TRBV29-1 to TRBJ2-1, with 12 bases that match TRBD2. Germline V gene sequence: CDR1 SQVTM, CDR2 ANQGSEA. The CDR3 is made up of 16 amino acids. J was trimmed by 8 bases and V by 4 bases; bases with no gene match: 12. The CDR3 nucleotides are TGCAGCGTTGTTAATGGCATGACTAGCGGGAGTCATGAGCAGTTCTTC. Translation gives CSVVNGMTSGSHEQFF.

A few counts support this clonotype. The chain is built from TRBV9 and TRBJ1-4, with TRBD1 matching 9 bases. This CDR3 region has 15 residues. Germline values: CDR1 SGDLS, CDR2 YYNGEE. The V segment lost 0 bases and the J segment 8 bases; nucleotides outside the gene matches: 5. The CDR3 nucleotides are TGTGCCAGCAGCGTAGGAGGGACAGGGAGCGAAAAACTGTTTTTT. Translation gives CASSVGGTGSEKLFF.

In its sample, this clonotype was seen many times. One end of the junction varies from germline; a read error may be responsible. The chain combines TRBV20-1 with TRBJ1-4; D is ambiguous. The CDR3 spans 11 residues. Germline V lookup: CDR1 DFQATT, CDR2 SNEGSKA (reference sequence). CDR3 coding DNA: TGCAGTGCCAGAGGAGGTGAAAAACTGTTTTTT. Translation: CSARGGEKLFF.

Points on this clonotype: Being one base from a much bigger clone, this may be a read error. V usage is TRBV27 and J usage is TRBJ2-1; 7 bases fit TRBD2. The J call is doubtful: the DNA matches TRBJ2-7 better. The germline gives CDR1 MNHEY, CDR2 SMNVEV (reference sequence). The CDR3 extends over 15 amino acids. CDR3 in DNA: TGTGCCAGCAGTCCCGGACTAGGTCGGGTCAATGAGCAGTACTTC. This encodes CASSPGLGRVNEQYF.

This chain links TRBV28 with TRBJ1-6; D is perhaps TRBD1 (6 bases). V gave up 8 bases and J gave up 5 bases, with 10 bases separating them. The CDR3 is 13 residues long. Germline V gene data show CDR1 as MDHEN and CDR2 as SYDVKM. DNA of the CDR3: TGTGCCAGCCTAAGGGGGGATAATTCACCCCTCCACTTT. Protein sequence: CASLRGDNSPLHF.

The genes are TRBV15 and TRBJ2-1; D is uncertain. CDR1 LNHNV and CDR2 YYDKDF come from the germline V gene (reference sequence). The CDR3 has 15 residues. V dropped 0 bases and J dropped 8 bases, with 14 bases sitting between them. The CDR3 coding sequence is TGTGCCACCAGCAGAGACGATGCCGGGTTGCATGAGCAGTTCTTC. It is translated as CATSRDDAGLHEQFF.

The table lists this clonotype with a few counts. The DNA for the CDR3 is TGTGCCAGCAGCCCAAATAGCGGGAGGCTAAAGGACGAGCAGTACTTC. Protein: CASSPNSGRLKDEQYF. The chain carries TRBV5-8 and TRBJ2-7; TRBD2 matches at 10 bases. Germline-derived CDR1 and CDR2 are SGHTS and YDEGEE. The CDR3 sequence is 16 residues long. V lost 4 bases to trimming and J lost 5 bases; unmatched junction nucleotides: 12.

This clonotype has a count of ten or more. The J gene is TRBJ2-1, the V gene TRBV2; 8 bases match TRBD2. CDR1 and CDR2 from the germline V gene are SNHLY and FYNNEI. The CDR3 consists of 13 residues. V dropped 6 bases and J dropped 5; count of bases not matched to a gene: 3. Here the CDR3 DNA reads TGTGCCAGCAGAAAGGGACTAGACAATGAGCAGTTCTTC. As protein: CASRKGLDNEQFF.

The V call is TRBV5-1, the J call TRBJ2-7; TRBD1 agrees at 10 bases. The CDR3 totals 15 residues. Germline lookup yields CDR1 SGHRS and CDR2 YFSETQ. Trimming took 3 bases from V and 2 from J; bases not matched to a gene: 5. The CDR3 loop reads CASSSRDRGAYEQYF. The CDR3 bases are TGCGCCAGCAGCTCCCGGGACAGGGGTGCCTACGAGCAGTACTTC.

The table lists this clonotype with many counts. The chain uses TRBV6-1 and TRBJ1-2; unclear D gene. This CDR3 has 14 residues. The V and J ends lost 6 bases and 5 bases respectively, with 16 bases between them. In germline, CDR1 is MNHNS, CDR2 SASEGT. The CDR3 sequence: CASRMGRIGYGYTF. DNA of the CDR3: TGTGCCAGCAGGATGGGGAGAATCGGGTATGGCTACACCTTC.

V is TRBV7-9 and J is TRBJ2-2, with D unresolved. Looked up from germline, CDR1 is SEHNR and CDR2 is FQNEAQ (reference sequence). There are 14 residues in the CDR3. The V gene lost 5 bases and the J gene lost 5 bases, with 12 bases spanning the gap. The CDR3 DNA is TGTGCCAGCAGCAAAACAAGTCCAACCGGGGAGCTGTTTTTT. This sequence encodes CASSKTSPTGELFF.

The chain uses TRBV11-3 and TRBJ2-7; no definite D call. This CDR3 has 13 residues. Germline loops: CDR1 SGHNT, CDR2 YENEEA. The V gene lost 5 bases and the J gene lost 3 bases, with 11 bases spanning the gap. The CDR3 sequence is CASSVGTHYEQYF. For the CDR3, the DNA is TGTGCCAGCAGCGTGGGAACACACTACGAGCAGTACTTC. The full variable domain, rest sourced from reference TRBV11-3 and TRBJ2-7, is EAGVVQSPRYKIIEKKQPVAFWCNPISGHNTLYWYLQNLGQGPELLIRYENEEAVDDSQLPKDRFSAERLKGVDSTLKIQPAELGDSAVYLCASSVGTHYEQYFGPGTRLTVT.